One and the same sample provided the 21 T cell receptor beta chains below, sequenced in a study of T cell clonotyping in hematopoietic cell transplantation (TCRdb year 2021). The sample's time point label is to be understood as: 180 days after allo-HCT. The receptor library was made with the immunoSEQ multiplex PCR assay. Here the immuneACCESS table is served through TCRdb, limited to in-frame sequences with V and J called. Missing clones are a known gap in these copies; in checked studies unresolved V genes cover under half, and the rest lacks a known reason. This sample lists approximately 9,100 clones; roughly 76% were detected once. The leading ten clones occupy more than 4.5% of the sample. The material was peripheral blood mononuclear cells, obtained 180 days after allogeneic stem cell transplant. These receptors all stem from a female patient aged 45-60 years who had an allogeneic stem cell transplant from an unrelated donor, so the T cells may come from the graft donor. Some clones in this sample may be carry-over from other donors' samples.

This chain links TRBV2 with TRBJ2-5, with a weak D call TRBD2 (5 bases). The CDR3 runs 12 residues. V was clipped by 4 bases and J by 5 bases, with 8 bases between them. Germline lookup yields CDR1 SNHLY and CDR2 FYNNEI. In DNA form, the CDR3 reads TGTGCCAGCAGTGTCGGCGGGGAGACCCAGTACTTC. Translation gives CASSVGGETQYF.

Remarks on this clone: At one end, the junction sequence differs from germline, possibly due to a read error. The chain couples TRBV7-9 to TRBJ1-1; D may be TRBD1 (5 bases). Germline CDR1 reads SEHNR; CDR2 reads FQNEAQ (reference sequence). The CDR3 contains 14 residues. The CDR3 loop is CASSLVGLDTEAFF. For the CDR3, the DNA is TGTGCCAGCAGCTTAGTGGGGTTGGACACTGAAGCCTTCTTT.

As DNA, the CDR3 is TGTGCCAGCAGGAGATCGCTGACTAGCGGGGTTAATAGTGAGCAGTACTTC. The encoded protein is CASRRSLTSGVNSEQYF. J is TRBJ2-7 and V is TRBV7-2, with 11 nucleotides matching TRBD2. After removal of 6 bases from V and 7 bases from J, the junction contained 17 bases not matched to a gene. The CDR3 contains 17 residues. Germline V gene data show CDR1 as SGHTA and CDR2 as FQGNSA.

V is TRBV5-1 and J is TRBJ2-5; D may match TRBD1 or TRBD2 (7 bases each). This CDR3 spans 20 amino acids. Germline lookup yields CDR1 SGHRS and CDR2 YFSETQ. Trimming stripped 4 bases from V and 7 bases from J, with 35 bases between. The CDR3, as DNA: TGCGCCAGCAGCCTCGAGGGGAGGGGGCGTTGGGGGCCGCCAGGAGGGACCCAGTACTTC. Its translation is CASSLEGRGRWGPPGGTQYF.

The chain couples TRBV19 to TRBJ1-3, with a weak D call TRBD1 (5 bases). Trimming removed 4 bases from V and 0 bases from J, with 16 bases in between. The CDR3 covers 17 residues. Germline V gene sequence: CDR1 LNHDA, CDR2 SQIVND (reference sequence). CDR3 nucleotides: TGTGCCAGTAGTACCTCCGGGACGGTGTACTCTGGAAACACCATATATTTT. Encoded protein: CASSTSGTVYSGNTIYF.

V is TRBV6-5 and J is TRBJ2-7; D is undetermined. The V end lost 0 bases, the J end lost 5 bases, and 8 bases lay between the germline ends. This CDR3 has 13 residues. In germline, CDR1 is MNHEY, CDR2 SVGAGI. The CDR3 region has the DNA TGTGCCAGCAGTTACTCCGGATCGGACGAGCAGTACTTC. It is translated as CASSYSGSDEQYF.

This clone has only a few counts. The genes are TRBV30 and TRBJ1-6, with 10 bases aligning to TRBD1. The CDR3 length is 13 residues. V lost 5 bases to trimming and J lost 9 bases; unmatched junction nucleotides: 4. Germline-derived CDR1 and CDR2 are GTSNPN and SVGIG (reference sequence). DNA for the CDR3: TGTGCCTGGGACCGGGACAGGGGTTCACCCCTCCACTTT. This sequence encodes CAWDRDRGSPLHF.

The chain uses TRBV6-5 and TRBJ1-2, with unresolved D. The CDR3 runs to 13 residues. The germline V gene encodes CDR1 MNHEY and CDR2 SVGAGI. Trimming left V 4 bases short and J 4 bases short, with 10 bases between. The CDR3 DNA sequence: TGTGCCAGCAGTTTCGACGGACTCTATGGCTACACCTTC. Amino acid sequence: CASSFDGLYGYTF.

This chain connects TRBV19 to TRBJ2-7; TRBD2 matches at 8 bases. Unmatched junction bases numbered 6, after V lost 4 bases and J lost 7 bases. The V gene's germline CDR1 is LNHDA and CDR2 SQIVND (reference sequence). CDR3 length equals 13 residues. In DNA, the CDR3 is TGTGCCAGTAGTACCGGGACTAGACGTGAGCAGTACTTC. Protein product: CASSTGTRREQYF.

V and J are TRBV7-2 and TRBJ2-3, with a tentative D call TRBD2 (7 bases). Deletions cut 5 bases from V and 6 bases from J, with 21 bases between. The CDR3 consists of 16 residues. Germline lookup yields CDR1 SGHTA and CDR2 FQGNSA. The CDR3 DNA follows: TGTGCCAGCAGCCGACGGGTCGAAGGGGGGGCTGATACGCAGTATTTT. Amino acid sequence: CASSRRVEGGADTQYF.

The gene calls are TRBV19 and TRBJ2-4; 7 nucleotides agree with TRBD1. Germline values: CDR1 LNHDA, CDR2 SQIVND (reference sequence). The J segment lost 4 bases and the V segment lost 1 base, leaving 4 bases of the junction unmatched. The length of the CDR3 is 15 residues. The CDR3 DNA sequence: TGTGCCAGTAGTATAGTTGGGACAGATAAAAACATTCAGTACTTC. Its protein is CASSIVGTDKNIQYF.

The rearrangement uses TRBV7-2 and TRBJ2-5; 7 bases are shared with TRBD1. The germline V gene encodes CDR1 SGHTA and CDR2 FQGNSA. The CDR3 contains 15 residues. The V gene end was trimmed by 3 bases and the J gene end by 3 bases; junction bases not matched to a gene: 7. In nucleotides, the CDR3 is TGTGCCAGCAGCTTGGGAGCCGGGACAGAAGAGACCCAGTACTTC. Residues: CASSLGAGTEETQYF.

The CDR3 coding sequence is TGTGCCAGCAGACTCTCGGGAGGTACGCAGTATTTT. This sequence encodes CASRLSGGTQYF. The chain couples TRBV28 to TRBJ2-3; TRBD2 agrees at 7 bases. Per the germline V gene, CDR1 is MDHEN and CDR2 is SYDVKM. This CDR3 has 12 residues. V gave up 6 bases and J gave up 8 bases; unmatched junction bases: 5.

The rearrangement links TRBV25-1 to TRBJ2-7; D is unclear. The CDR3 is 14 residues long. The V end lost 5 bases, the J end lost 6 bases, and 17 bases lay between the germline ends. CDR1 and CDR2 from the germline V gene are MGHDK and SYGVNS. DNA for the CDR3: TGTGCCAGCAGTCTTTCCGGTTCTCCGGGCGAGCAGTACTTC. Translating gives CASSLSGSPGEQYF.

CDR3 DNA: TGTGCCAGCAGACGGACATTCCGGAGCTCCTACGAGCAGTACTTC. This encodes CASRRTFRSSYEQYF. The chain couples TRBV6-5 to TRBJ2-7; TRBD1 is a possible D gene (5 bases). Trimming removed 6 bases at V and 0 bases at J, with 15 bases between. The CDR3 is 15 amino acids. Germline loops: CDR1 MNHEY, CDR2 SVGAGI.

V usage is TRBV5-4 and J usage is TRBJ1-2; D is undetermined. CDR1 and CDR2 (germline): SGHNT, YYREEE (reference sequence). CDR3 length: 13 amino acids. Trimming stripped 0 bases from V and 7 bases from J, with 10 bases between. The CDR3 sequence is CASSLDSRGGYTF. The CDR3 bases are TGTGCCAGCAGCTTGGATAGTAGAGGTGGCTACACCTTC. The entire variable domain, with the rest obtained from reference TRBV5-4 and TRBJ1-2, is as follows: ETGVTQSPTHLIKTRGQQVTLRCSSQSGHNTVSWYQQALGQGPQFIFQYYREEENGRGNFPPRFSGLQFPNYSSELNVNALELDDSALYLCASSLDSRGGYTFGSGTRLTVV.

The CDR3 region has the DNA TGTGCCAGCAGGGGGAACAGGGGTAGGGGCGAGCAGTACTTC. It is translated as CASRGNRGRGEQYF. J is TRBJ2-7 and V is TRBV6-1; 7 nucleotides match TRBD1. Germline V lookup: CDR1 MNHNS, CDR2 SASEGT. Trimming removed 6 bases from V and 6 bases from J; junction bases left unmatched: 11. The CDR3 is 14 residues long.

This clone appeared a single time. The V call is TRBV27, the J call TRBJ1-1; D uncertain. V was cut by 7 bases and J by 1 base, with 7 bases left in between. Germline V gene data show CDR1 as MNHEY and CDR2 as SMNVEV (reference sequence). The CDR3 spans 12 residues. In DNA, the CDR3 is TGTGCCAGCATCGGCCGGAACACTGAAGCTTTCTTT. Translating it yields CASIGRNTEAFF.

This clone was seen just once. Lacking the conserved final phenylalanine or tryptophan, this CDR3 likely reflects a read error. The chain links TRBV4-3 to TRBJ1-6; D is unclear. Trimming cost V 3 bases and J 3 bases, with 18 bases left between them. Germline V gives CDR1 LGHNA, CDR2 YSLEER. CDR3 length: 18 amino acids. The CDR3 region has the DNA TGCGCCAGCAGCCAGAACCCACGGCAGGCCCACTATAATTCACCCCTCCACCTT. Its translation: CASSQNPRQAHYNSPLHL.

This clone has more than one count but fewer than ten. This sequence joins TRBV21-1 and TRBJ1-5. TRBV21-1 is a pseudogene. The length of the CDR3 is 22 residues. The CDR3 is CASSKEWVRGEKIPGFNQPQHF. The CDR3, as DNA: TGTGCCAGCAGCAAAGAATGGGTTCGGGGAGAGAAAATACCGGGCTTCAATCAGCCCCAGCATTTT.

This clone was observed a single time. V and J are TRBV30 and TRBJ2-7; 10 bases align to TRBD2. The CDR3 is 17 residues long. CDR1 and CDR2 (germline): GTSNPN, SVGIG (reference sequence). The ends lost 5 bases at V and 0 bases at J; junction bases unmatched: 13. CDR3 in amino acids: CAWAPSGGIIYSYEQYF. The CDR3 nucleotides are TGTGCCTGGGCCCCTAGCGGGGGAATTATTTACTCCTACGAGCAGTACTTC.